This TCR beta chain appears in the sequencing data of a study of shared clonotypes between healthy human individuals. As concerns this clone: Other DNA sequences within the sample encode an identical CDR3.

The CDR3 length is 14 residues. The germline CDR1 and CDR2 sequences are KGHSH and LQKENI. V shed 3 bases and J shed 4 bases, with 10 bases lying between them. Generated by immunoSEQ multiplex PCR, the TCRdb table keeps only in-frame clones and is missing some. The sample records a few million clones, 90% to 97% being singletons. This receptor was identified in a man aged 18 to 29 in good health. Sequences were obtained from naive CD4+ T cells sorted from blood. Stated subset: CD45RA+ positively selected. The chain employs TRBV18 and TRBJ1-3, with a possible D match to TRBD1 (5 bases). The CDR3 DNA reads TGTGCCAGCTCACCCGGGGGACTCGGAAACACCATATATTTT. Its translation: CASSPGGLGNTIYF.